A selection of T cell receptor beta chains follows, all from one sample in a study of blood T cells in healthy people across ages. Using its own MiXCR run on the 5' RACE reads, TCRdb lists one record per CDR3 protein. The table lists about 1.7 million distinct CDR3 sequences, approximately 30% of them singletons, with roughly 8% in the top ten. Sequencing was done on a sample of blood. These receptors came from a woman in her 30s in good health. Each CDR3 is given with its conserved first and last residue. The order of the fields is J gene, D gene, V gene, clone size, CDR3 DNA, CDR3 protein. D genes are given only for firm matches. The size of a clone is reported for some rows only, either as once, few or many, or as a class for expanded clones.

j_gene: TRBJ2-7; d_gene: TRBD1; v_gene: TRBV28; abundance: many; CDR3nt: TGTGCCAGCAGGAGTACCGACAGGGGCACCTACGAGCAGTACTTC; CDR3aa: CASRSTDRGTYEQYF
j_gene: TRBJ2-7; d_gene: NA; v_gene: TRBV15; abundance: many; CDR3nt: TGTGCCACCAGCAAAGACCCGGGACTGAACTACGAGCAGTACTTC; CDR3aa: CATSKDPGLNYEQYF
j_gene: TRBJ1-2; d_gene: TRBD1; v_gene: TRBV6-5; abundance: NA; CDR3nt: TGTGCCAGCAGTTACTCGGGACAGGGGAAGGGGAGCGACTATGGCTACACCTTC; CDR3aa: CASSYSGQGKGSDYGYTF
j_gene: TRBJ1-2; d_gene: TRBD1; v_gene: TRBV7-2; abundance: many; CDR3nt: TGTGCCAGCAGCTTTCGCAGGGGGCTAGGCTACACCTTC; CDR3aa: CASSFRRGLGYTF
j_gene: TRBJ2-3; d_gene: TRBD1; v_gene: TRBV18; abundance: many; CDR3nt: TGTGCCAGCAGCCCCAGGGGGACAGATACGCAGTATTTT; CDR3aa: CASSPRGTDTQYF
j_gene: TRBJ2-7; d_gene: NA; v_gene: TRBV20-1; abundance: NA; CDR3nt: TGCAGTGCTAGAGATCGGGGCAGCCCAGGGTACGAGCAGTACTTC; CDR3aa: CSARDRGSPGYEQYF
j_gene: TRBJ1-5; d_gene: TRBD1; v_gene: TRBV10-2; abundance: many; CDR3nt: TGCGCCAGCAGTCCGACAGGGAGGGATCAGCCCCAGCATTTT; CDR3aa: CASSPTGRDQPQHF
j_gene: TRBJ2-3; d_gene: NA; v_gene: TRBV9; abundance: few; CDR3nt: TGTGCCAGCAGCGCGGACATGAGCACAGATACGCAGTATTTT; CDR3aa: CASSADMSTDTQYF
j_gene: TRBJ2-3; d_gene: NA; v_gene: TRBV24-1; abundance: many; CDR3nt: TGTGCCACTAGAAGGACAGAATGCCCAGATACGCAGTATTTT; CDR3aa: CATRRTECPDTQYF
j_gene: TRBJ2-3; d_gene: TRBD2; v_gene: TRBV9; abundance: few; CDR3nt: TGTGCCAGCAGCGTCAGCGGGGGGTACACAGATACGCAGTATTTT; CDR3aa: CASSVSGGYTDTQYF
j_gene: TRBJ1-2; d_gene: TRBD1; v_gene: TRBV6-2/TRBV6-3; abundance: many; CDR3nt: TGTGCCAGCAGTCAAAAGGGGGCGTACTATGGCTACACCTTC; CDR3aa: CASSQKGAYYGYTF
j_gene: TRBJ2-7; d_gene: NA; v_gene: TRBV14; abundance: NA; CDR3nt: TGTGCCAGCAGCCAAGGTTTTACAAGATCCTACGAGCAGTACTTC; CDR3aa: CASSQGFTRSYEQYF
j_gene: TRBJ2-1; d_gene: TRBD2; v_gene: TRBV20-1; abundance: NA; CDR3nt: TGCAGTGCCTTCCGGACTAGCGGGGGAAATGAGCAGTTCTTC; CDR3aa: CSAFRTSGGNEQFF
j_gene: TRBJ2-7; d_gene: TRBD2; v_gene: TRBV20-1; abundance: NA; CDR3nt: TGCAGTGCTAGAGATCAACGGGGGGGCTCCTACGAGCAGTACTTC; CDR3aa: CSARDQRGGSYEQYF
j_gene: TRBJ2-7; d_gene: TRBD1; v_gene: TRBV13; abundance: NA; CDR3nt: TGTGCCAGCAGCCCCGCCGCCCCGGGACAGATCTACGAGCAGTACTTC; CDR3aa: CASSPAAPGQIYEQYF
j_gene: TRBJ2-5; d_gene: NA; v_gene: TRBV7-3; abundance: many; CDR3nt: TGTGCCAGCGGAAGCTGCCGGGTTGAGACCCAGTACTTC; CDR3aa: CASGSCRVETQYF
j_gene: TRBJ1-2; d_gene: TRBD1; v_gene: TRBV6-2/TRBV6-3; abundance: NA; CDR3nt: TGTGCCAGCAGAACGACAGGGGTTGTCTATGGCTACACCTTC; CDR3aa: CASRTTGVVYGYTF
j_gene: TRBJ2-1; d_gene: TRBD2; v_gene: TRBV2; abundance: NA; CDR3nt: TGTGCCAGCACCCGGGCCCTAGCGGGGGATGAGCAGTTCTTC; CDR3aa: CASTRALAGDEQFF
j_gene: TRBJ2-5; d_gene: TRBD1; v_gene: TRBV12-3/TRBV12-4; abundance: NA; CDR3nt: TGTGCCAGCAGGGAGGGACAGGGGCCCCAAGGGACCCAGTACTTC; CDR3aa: CASREGQGPQGTQYF
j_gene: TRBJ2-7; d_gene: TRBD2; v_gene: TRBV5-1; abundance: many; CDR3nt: TGCGCCAGCAGCTCGCTAGCGGGAGGCCTATACGAGCAGTACTTC; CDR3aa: CASSSLAGGLYEQYF
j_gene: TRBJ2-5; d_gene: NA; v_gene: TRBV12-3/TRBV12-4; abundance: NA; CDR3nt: TGTGCCAGCAGTTCGGCGTCCCAGGGGGGTACCTACGATCAGTACTTC; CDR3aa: CASSSASQGGTYDQYF
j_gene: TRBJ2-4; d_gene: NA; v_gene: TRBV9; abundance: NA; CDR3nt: TGTGCCAGCACGAGGGCTGGCAAAAACATTCAGTACTTC; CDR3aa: CASTRAGKNIQYF
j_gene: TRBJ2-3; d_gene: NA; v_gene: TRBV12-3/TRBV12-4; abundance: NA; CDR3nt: TGTGCCAGCATCTCGGGAGTGGACACAGATGCGCAGTATTTT; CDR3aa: CASISGVDTDAQYF
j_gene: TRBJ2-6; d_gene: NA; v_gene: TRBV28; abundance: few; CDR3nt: TGTGCCAGCAGCCCCGCCCGGGGCTCTGGGGCCAACGTCCTGACTTTC; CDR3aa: CASSPARGSGANVLTF
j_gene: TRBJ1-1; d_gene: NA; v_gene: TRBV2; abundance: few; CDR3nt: TGTGCCAGCAGTGTATTACGCACGGACGGTGAAGCTTTCTTT; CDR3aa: CASSVLRTDGEAFF
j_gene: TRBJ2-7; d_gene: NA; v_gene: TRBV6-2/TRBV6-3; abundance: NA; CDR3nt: TGTGCCAGCAGTCCCCGAGGGGGGCATGGGTACGAGCAGTACTTC; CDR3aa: CASSPRGGHGYEQYF
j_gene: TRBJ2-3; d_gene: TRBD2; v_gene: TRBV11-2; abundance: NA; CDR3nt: TGTGCCGGAGAGCGAGGGAGGGCCTTCACAGATACGCAGTATTTT; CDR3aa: CAGERGRAFTDTQYF
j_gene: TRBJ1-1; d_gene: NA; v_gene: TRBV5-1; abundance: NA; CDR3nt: TGCGCCAGCAGCCACCCGGGAACGGGCAACACTGAAGCTTTCTTT; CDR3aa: CASSHPGTGNTEAFF
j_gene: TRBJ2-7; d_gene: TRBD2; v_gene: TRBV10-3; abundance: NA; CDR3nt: TGTGCCATCAGTGTAGCGGGGGTCGGCTACGAGCAGTACTTC; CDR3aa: CAISVAGVGYEQYF
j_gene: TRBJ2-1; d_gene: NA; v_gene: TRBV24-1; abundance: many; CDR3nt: TGTGCCACCAGTGATGAAGGGGGGTACTCCTACAATGAGCAGTTCTTC; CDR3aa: CATSDEGGYSYNEQFF
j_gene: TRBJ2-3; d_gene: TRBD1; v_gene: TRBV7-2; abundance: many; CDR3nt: TGTGCCAGCAGCCGTCGACAGGGAATCACAGATACGCAGTATTTT; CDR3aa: CASSRRQGITDTQYF
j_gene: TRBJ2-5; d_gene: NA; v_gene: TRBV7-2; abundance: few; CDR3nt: TGTGCCAGCAGCTTAGTGGCAGGGAGAGTCCAGTACTTC; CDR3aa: CASSLVAGRVQYF
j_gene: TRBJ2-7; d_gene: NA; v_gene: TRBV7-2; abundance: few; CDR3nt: TGTGCCAGCAGTAGAACATCCGGGACAAATTACGAGCAGTACTTC; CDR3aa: CASSRTSGTNYEQYF
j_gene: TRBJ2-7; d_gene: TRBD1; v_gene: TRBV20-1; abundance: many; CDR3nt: TGCAGTGCTAGTCGGGGACAGGGGGCGGAAGAGCAGTACTTC; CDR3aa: CSASRGQGAEEQYF
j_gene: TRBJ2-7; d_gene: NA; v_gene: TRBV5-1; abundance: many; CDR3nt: TGTGCCAGCACCAGGACGGGTTCCTACGAGCAGTACTTC; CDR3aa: CASTRTGSYEQYF
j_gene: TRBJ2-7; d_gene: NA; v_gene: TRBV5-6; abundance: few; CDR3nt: TGTGCCAGCAGCTTGGGACTAAAGTACGAGCAGTACTTC; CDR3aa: CASSLGLKYEQYF
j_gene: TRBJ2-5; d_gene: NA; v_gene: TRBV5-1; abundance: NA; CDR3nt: TGCGCCAGCAGCCCGACTGGTCAGCAGTCCCCCTTCAATGAGCAGTACTTC; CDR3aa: CASSPTGQQSPFNEQYF
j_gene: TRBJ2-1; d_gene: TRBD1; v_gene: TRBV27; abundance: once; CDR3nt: TGTGCCAGCAGTTTTATGACAGGGTCGGATGAGCAGTTCTTC; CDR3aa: CASSFMTGSDEQFF